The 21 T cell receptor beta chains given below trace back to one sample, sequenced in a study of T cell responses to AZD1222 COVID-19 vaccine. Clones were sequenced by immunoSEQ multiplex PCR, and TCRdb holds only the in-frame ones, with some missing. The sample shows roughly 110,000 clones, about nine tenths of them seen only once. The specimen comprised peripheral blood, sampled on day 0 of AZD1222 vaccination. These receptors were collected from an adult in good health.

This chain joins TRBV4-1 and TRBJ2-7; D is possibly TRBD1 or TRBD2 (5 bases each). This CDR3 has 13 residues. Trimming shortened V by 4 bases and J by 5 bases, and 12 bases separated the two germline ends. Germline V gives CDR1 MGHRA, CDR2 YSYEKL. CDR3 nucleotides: TGCGCCAGCAGCCTTATCGGGGCGGACGAGCAGTACTTC. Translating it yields CASSLIGADEQYF.

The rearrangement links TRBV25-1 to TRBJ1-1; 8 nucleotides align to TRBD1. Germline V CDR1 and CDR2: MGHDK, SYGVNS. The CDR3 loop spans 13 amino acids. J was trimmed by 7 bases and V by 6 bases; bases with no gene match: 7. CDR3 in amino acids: CASSPRGRNEAFF. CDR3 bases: TGTGCCAGCAGCCCCAGGGGGCGAAATGAAGCTTTCTTT.

As DNA, the CDR3 is TGTGCCAGCTCACTGGTCCCCCCGACAGGTGGGAATAATTCACCCCTCCACTTT. This translates into CASSLVPPTGGNNSPLHF. The V gene is TRBV18, the J gene TRBJ1-6; the D gene is possibly TRBD1 (6 bases). The CDR3 runs to 18 residues. V gave up 4 bases and J gave up 5 bases, with 21 bases separating them. Germline V gene data show CDR1 as KGHSH and CDR2 as LQKENI. The whole variable domain, filled in from reference TRBV18 and TRBJ1-6, reads NAGVMQNPRHLVRRRGQEARLRCSPMKGHSHVYWYRQLPEEGLKFMVYLQKENIIDESGMPKERFSAEFPKEGPSILRIQQVVRGDSAAYFCASSLVPPTGGNNSPLHFGNGTRLTVT.

The CDR3 nucleotides are TGTGCCAGCTCACCACCAGGACAGTTGAATGAAAAACTGTTTTTT. Its protein product is CASSPPGQLNEKLFF. This chain connects TRBV18 to TRBJ1-4; a weak D match, TRBD1 (6 bases). The CDR3 runs 15 residues. V was pared by 0 bases and J by 5 bases, with 10 bases between. CDR1 KGHSH and CDR2 LQKENI come from the germline V gene.

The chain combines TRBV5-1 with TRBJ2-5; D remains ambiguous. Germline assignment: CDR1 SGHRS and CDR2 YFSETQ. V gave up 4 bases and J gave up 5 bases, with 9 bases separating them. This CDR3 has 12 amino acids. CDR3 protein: CASSQHQETQYF. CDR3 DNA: TGCGCCAGCAGCCAACATCAGGAGACCCAGTACTTC.

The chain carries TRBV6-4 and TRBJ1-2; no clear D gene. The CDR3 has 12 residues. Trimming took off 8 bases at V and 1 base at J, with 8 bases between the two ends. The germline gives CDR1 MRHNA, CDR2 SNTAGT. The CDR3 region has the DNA TGTGCCAGCCCCCACGGTAACTATGGCTACACCTTC. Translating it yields CASPHGNYGYTF.

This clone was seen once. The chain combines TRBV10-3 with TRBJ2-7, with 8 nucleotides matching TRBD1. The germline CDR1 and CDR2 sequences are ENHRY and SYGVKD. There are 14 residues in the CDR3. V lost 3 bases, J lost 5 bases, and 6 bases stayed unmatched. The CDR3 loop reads CAISDSGGGNEQYF. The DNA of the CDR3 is TGTGCCATCAGTGATTCAGGGGGCGGGAACGAGCAGTACTTC.

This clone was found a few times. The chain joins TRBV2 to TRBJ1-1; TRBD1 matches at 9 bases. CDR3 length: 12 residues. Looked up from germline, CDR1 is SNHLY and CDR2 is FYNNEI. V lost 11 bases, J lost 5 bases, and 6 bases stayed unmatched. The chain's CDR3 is CACNRGRTEAFF. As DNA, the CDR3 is TGTGCCTGCAACAGGGGGCGAACTGAAGCTTTCTTT.

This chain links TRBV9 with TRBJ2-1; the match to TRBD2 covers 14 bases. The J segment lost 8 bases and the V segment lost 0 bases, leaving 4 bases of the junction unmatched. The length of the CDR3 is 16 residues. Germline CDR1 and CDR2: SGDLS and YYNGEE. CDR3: CASSVEGTSGSYEQFF. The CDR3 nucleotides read TGTGCCAGCAGCGTAGAGGGGACTAGCGGGAGTTATGAGCAGTTCTTC. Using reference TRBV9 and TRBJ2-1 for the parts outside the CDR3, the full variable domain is DSGVTQTPKHLITATGQRVTLRCSPRSGDLSVYWYQQSLDQGLQFLIQYYNGEERAKGNILERFSAQQFPDLHSELNLSSLELGDSALYFCASSVEGTSGSYEQFFGPGTRLTVL.

CDR3 protein: CASSTAMNTEAFF. The CDR3 DNA is TGTGCCAGCTCGACAGCTATGAACACTGAAGCTTTCTTT. The chain couples TRBV3-1 (or the pseudogene TRBV3-2) to TRBJ1-1; D is possibly TRBD1 (5 bases). Trimming shortened V by 8 bases and J by 0 bases, and 10 bases separated the two germline ends. CDR3 length: 13 residues. From germline, CDR1 is LGHDT and CDR2 YNNKEL (reference sequence).

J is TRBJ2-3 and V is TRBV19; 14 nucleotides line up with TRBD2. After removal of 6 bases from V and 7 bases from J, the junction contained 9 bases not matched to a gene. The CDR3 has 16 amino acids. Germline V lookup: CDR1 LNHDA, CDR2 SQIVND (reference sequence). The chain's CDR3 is CASSDTGTSGRNTQYF. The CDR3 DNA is TGTGCCAGTAGCGATACCGGGACTAGCGGGAGAAATACGCAGTATTTT.

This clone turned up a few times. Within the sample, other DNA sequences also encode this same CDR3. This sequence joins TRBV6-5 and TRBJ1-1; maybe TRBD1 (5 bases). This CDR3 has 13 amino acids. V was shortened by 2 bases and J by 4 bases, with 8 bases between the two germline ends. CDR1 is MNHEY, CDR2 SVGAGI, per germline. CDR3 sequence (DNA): TGTGCCAGCAGTTACAGGGGTAGCACTGAAGCTTTCTTT. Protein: CASSYRGSTEAFF.

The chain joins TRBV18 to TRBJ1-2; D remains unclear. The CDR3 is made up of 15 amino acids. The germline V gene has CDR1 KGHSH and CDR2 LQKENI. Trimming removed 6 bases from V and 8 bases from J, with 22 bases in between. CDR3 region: CASSPGRTSGLGYTF. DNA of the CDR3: TGTGCCAGCTCGCCCGGCCGGACTAGCGGGTTGGGCTACACCTTC.

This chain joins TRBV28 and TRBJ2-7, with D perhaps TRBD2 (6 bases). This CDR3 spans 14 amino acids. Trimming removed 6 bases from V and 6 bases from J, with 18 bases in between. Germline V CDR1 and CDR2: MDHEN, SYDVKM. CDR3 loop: CASRPGSPRAEQYF. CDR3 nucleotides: TGTGCCAGCAGACCCGGGAGCCCCCGGGCCGAGCAGTACTTC.

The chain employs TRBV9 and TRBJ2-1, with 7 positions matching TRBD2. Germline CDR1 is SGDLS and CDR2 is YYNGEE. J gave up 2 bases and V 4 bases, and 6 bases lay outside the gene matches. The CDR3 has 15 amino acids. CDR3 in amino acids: CASSPRDYTYNEQFF. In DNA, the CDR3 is TGTGCCAGCAGCCCCAGGGACTACACCTACAATGAGCAGTTCTTC.

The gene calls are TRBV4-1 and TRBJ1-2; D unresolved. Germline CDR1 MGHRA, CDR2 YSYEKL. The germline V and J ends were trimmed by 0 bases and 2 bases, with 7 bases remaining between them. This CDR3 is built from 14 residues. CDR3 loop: CASSQDPRNYGYTF. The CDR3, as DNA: TGCGCCAGCAGCCAAGACCCACGCAACTATGGCTACACCTTC.

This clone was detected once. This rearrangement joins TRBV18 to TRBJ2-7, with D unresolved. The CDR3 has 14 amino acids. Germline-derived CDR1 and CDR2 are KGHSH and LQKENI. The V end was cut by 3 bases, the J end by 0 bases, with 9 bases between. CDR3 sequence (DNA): TGTGCCAGCTCACCGGCCCTTAGCTCCTACGAGCAGTACTTC. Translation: CASSPALSSYEQYF.

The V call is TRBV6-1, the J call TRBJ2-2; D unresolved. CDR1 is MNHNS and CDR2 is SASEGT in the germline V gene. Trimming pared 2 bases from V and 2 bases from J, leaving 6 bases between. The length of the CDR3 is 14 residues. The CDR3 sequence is CASSEQINTGELFF. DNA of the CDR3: TGTGCCAGCAGTGAACAGATTAACACCGGGGAGCTGTTTTTT.

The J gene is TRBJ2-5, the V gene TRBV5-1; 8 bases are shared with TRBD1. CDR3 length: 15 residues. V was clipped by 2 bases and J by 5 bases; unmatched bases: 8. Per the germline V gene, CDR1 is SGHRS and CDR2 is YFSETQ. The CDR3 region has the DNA TGCGCCAGCAGCTTAGAGACAGGGGCTACGGAGACCCAGTACTTC. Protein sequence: CASSLETGATETQYF.

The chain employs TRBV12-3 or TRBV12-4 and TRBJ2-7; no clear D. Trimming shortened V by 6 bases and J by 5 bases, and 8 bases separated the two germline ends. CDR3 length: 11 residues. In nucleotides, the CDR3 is TGTGCCAGCAGCTTCTACCACGAGCAGTACTTC. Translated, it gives CASSFYHEQYF.

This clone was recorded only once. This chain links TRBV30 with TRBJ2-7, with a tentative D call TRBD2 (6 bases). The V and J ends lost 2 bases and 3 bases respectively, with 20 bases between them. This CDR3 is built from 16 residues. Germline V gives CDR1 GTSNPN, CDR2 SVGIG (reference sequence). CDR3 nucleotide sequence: TGTGCCTGGAGTACCGGACTAATCTCGAGGCACTACGAGCAGTACTTC. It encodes CAWSTGLISRHYEQYF.